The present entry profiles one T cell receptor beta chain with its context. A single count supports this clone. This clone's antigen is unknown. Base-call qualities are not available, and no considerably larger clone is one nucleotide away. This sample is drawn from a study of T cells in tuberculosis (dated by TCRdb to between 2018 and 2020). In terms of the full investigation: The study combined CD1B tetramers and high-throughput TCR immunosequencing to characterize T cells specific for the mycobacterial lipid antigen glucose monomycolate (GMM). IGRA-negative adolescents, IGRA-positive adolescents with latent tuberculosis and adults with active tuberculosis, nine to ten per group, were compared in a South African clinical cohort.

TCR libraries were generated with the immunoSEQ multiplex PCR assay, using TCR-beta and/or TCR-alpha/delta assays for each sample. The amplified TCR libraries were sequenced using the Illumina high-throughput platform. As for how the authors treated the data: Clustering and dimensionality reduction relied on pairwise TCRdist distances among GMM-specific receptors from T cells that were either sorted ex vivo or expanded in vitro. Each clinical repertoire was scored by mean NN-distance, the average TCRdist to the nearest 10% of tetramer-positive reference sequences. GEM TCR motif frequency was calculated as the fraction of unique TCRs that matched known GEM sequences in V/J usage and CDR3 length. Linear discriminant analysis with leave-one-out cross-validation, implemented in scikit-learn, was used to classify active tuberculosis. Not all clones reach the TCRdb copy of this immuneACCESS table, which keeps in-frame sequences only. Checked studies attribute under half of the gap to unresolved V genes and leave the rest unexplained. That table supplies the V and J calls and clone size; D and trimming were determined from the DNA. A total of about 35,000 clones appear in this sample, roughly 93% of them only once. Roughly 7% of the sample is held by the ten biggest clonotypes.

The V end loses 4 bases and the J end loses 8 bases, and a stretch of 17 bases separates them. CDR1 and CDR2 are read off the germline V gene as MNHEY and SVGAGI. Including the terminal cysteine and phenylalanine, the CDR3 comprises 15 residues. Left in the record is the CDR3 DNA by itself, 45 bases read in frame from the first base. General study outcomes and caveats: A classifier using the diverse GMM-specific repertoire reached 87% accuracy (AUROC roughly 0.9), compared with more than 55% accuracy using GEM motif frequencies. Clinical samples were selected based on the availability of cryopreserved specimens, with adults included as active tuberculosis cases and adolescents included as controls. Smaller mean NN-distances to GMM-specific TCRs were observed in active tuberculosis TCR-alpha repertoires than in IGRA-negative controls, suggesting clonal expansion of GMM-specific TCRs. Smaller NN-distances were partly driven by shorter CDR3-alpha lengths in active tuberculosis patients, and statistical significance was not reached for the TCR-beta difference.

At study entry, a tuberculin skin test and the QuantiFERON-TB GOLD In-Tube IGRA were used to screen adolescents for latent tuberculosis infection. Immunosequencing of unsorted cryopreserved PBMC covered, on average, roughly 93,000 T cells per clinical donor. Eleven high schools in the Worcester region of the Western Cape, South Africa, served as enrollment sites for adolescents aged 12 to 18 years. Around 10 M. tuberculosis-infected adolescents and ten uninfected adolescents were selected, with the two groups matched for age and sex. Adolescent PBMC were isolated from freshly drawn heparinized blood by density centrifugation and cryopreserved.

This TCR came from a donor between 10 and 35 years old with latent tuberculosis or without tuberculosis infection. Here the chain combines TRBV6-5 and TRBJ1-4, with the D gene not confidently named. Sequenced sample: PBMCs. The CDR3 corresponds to CASSSPRGGREKLFF. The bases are TGTGCCAGCAGTTCCCCGCGGGGAGGTAGGGAAAAACTGTTTTTT.